These 17 T cell receptor beta chains were all obtained from the same sample, sequenced in a study of T cell changes during pregnancy in multiple sclerosis. This table comes from immunoSEQ multiplex PCR, and its TCRdb copy is limited to in-frame clones, with some not included. Of approximately 52,000 clones in the sample, around 92% were seen once. Source: CD4+ T cells from peripheral blood mononuclear cells, taken in the third trimester of pregnancy. The origin of the receptors is a female donor with multiple sclerosis, enrolled in a pregnancy study.

This clone showed up just once. This sequence joins TRBV18 and TRBJ1-2; maybe TRBD1 (6 bases). Trimming removed 3 bases at V and 8 bases at J, with 19 bases between. Germline CDR1 is KGHSH and CDR2 is LQKENI. This CDR3 contains 15 residues. The CDR3 DNA is TGTGCCAGCTCACCCTTGAACACAGGGACATGGGGCTACACCTTC. Protein product: CASSPLNTGTWGYTF.

V is TRBV13 and J is TRBJ1-4; 8 nucleotides agree with TRBD1. V lost 4 bases, J lost 0 bases, and 4 bases stayed unmatched. This CDR3 is 16 amino acids long. Looked up from germline, CDR1 is PRHDT and CDR2 is FYEKMQ (reference sequence). The CDR3 loop is CASSSTGAATNEKLFF. In DNA form, the CDR3 reads TGTGCCAGCAGCTCGACAGGGGCAGCAACTAATGAAAAACTGTTTTTT.

The chain employs TRBV29-1 and TRBJ2-2; TRBD1 matches 7 bases. The trim removed 6 bases at V and 3 bases at J, leaving 4 bases unmatched. The CDR3 runs 13 residues. Germline CDR1 SQVTM, CDR2 ANQGSEA. The CDR3 DNA sequence: TGCAGCGTCGACAGGGTTGACACCGGGGAGCTGTTTTTT. Its translation is CSVDRVDTGELFF.

The chain is built from TRBV28 and TRBJ2-5; tentative D call: TRBD1 (5 bases). The germline V gene has CDR1 MDHEN and CDR2 SYDVKM. V dropped 5 bases and J dropped 7 bases, with 14 bases sitting between them. CDR3 length equals 13 residues. CDR3 nucleotides: TGTGCCAGCAGTCTTTTGGGGCCGGCGACCCAGTACTTC. Translated: CASSLLGPATQYF.

The chain combines TRBV6-1 with TRBJ2-5; TRBD2 matches at 8 bases. The V segment lost 7 bases and the J segment 2 bases; nucleotides outside the gene matches: 6. CDR3 size: 14 residues. Germline V gives CDR1 MNHNS, CDR2 SASEGT. CDR3 bases: TGTGCCAGCACCGGGACTAGGGGACAAGAGACCCAGTACTTC. Translating gives CASTGTRGQETQYF.

The CDR3 DNA sequence: TGTGCCAGCAGGGCCGGGACTAGCGGCTACGAGCAGTACTTC. Protein: CASRAGTSGYEQYF. This chain uses TRBV25-1 with TRBJ2-7; 11 bases map to TRBD2. Looked up from germline, CDR1 is MGHDK and CDR2 is SYGVNS. This CDR3 spans 14 amino acids. The ends lost 6 bases at V and 3 bases at J; junction bases unmatched: 4.

This chain uses TRBV2 with TRBJ1-2; tentative D call: TRBD1 (6 bases). Germline V CDR1 and CDR2: SNHLY, FYNNEI. The CDR3 loop spans 13 amino acids. Between the trimmed V and J ends, which lost 6 bases and 4 bases, there was a span of 12 bases. CDR3 region: CASRDTRGYGYTF. The CDR3 nucleotides are TGTGCCAGCAGGGACACCAGGGGCTATGGCTACACCTTC. The whole variable domain, filled in from reference TRBV2 and TRBJ1-2, reads EPEVTQTPSHQVTQMGQEVILRCVPISNHLYFYWYRQILGQKVEFLVSFYNNEISEKSEIFDDQFSVERPDGSNFTLKIRSTKLEDSAMYFCASRDTRGYGYTFGSGTRLTVV.

The CDR3 region is CASSEFSNMNTEAFF. Written as DNA, the CDR3 is TGTGCCAGCAGTGAATTCTCAAACATGAACACTGAAGCTTTCTTT. The V call is TRBV2, the J call TRBJ1-1; unclear D gene. Germline values: CDR1 SNHLY, CDR2 FYNNEI. The CDR3 is made up of 15 amino acids. The V end lost 2 bases, the J end lost 0 bases, and 10 bases lay between the germline ends.

The chain combines TRBV5-4 with TRBJ2-2; TRBD1 aligns across 9 bases. Per the germline V gene, CDR1 is SGHNT and CDR2 is YYREEE (reference sequence). With 0 bases clipped from V and 4 bases from J, the junction kept 10 bases outside the gene matches. The CDR3 is made up of 18 amino acids. Here the CDR3 DNA reads TGTGCCAGCAGCTTGGAGCTCGGGACAGGGTTTGGCACCGGGGAGCTGTTTTTT. Amino acids: CASSLELGTGFGTGELFF.

V is TRBV10-1 and J is TRBJ2-1, with TRBD1 identical over 9 bases. The CDR3 covers 19 residues. Trimming removed 0 bases from V and 7 bases from J; junction bases left unmatched: 16. Germline CDR1 reads WNHNN; CDR2 reads SYGVQD (reference sequence). CDR3 protein: CASSESDLATGGSWNEQFF. Here the CDR3 DNA reads TGCGCCAGCAGTGAGTCGGACTTGGCGACAGGGGGATCGTGGAATGAGCAGTTCTTC.

The chain recombines TRBV7-3 with TRBJ1-2, with D possibly being TRBD1 (6 bases). The V end lost 2 bases, the J end lost 2 bases, and 9 bases lay between the germline ends. Germline V lookup: CDR1 SGHTA, CDR2 FQGTGA. The CDR3 sequence is 14 residues long. The CDR3 bases are TGTGCCAGCAGCTTAGACAGGAAGAACTATGGCTACACCTTC. Amino acids: CASSLDRKNYGYTF.

The V and J genes are TRBV7-6 and TRBJ2-2; a possible D gene is TRBD2 (7 bases). Germline CDR1 SGHVS, CDR2 FNYEAQ. This CDR3 is 16 amino acids long. Trimming stripped 5 bases from V and 7 bases from J, with 20 bases between. The CDR3 coding sequence is TGTGCCAGCAGCCTGTTGGGGGGGGGCAACTTCGGGGAGCTGTTTTTT. Its protein product is CASSLLGGGNFGELFF.

The CDR3 is CASSPDRAGGELFF. In nucleotides, the CDR3 is TGTGCCAGCAGCCCCGACAGGGCCGGCGGGGAGCTGTTTTTT. This chain uses TRBV2 with TRBJ2-2; 7 bases map to TRBD1. The CDR3 length is 14 residues. Germline CDR1 is SNHLY and CDR2 is FYNNEI. V shed 6 bases, J shed 7 bases, and the junction held 8 bases outside the gene matches.

The genes are TRBV28 and TRBJ1-2, with unresolved D. The CDR3 is made up of 13 amino acids. Germline CDR1 and CDR2: MDHEN and SYDVKM. The V and J ends lost 7 bases and 3 bases respectively, with 12 bases between them. The CDR3 sequence is CASTFSTDYGYTF. The CDR3 DNA reads as TGTGCCAGCACCTTTAGCACGGACTATGGCTACACCTTC.

This chain links TRBV7-2 with TRBJ1-2, with a possible D match to TRBD1 (5 bases). Looked up from germline, CDR1 is SGHTA and CDR2 is FQGNSA. This CDR3 spans 15 amino acids. Trimming took 5 bases from V and 4 from J, leaving 17 bases between them. The CDR3 spells CASSNHKGLPYGYTF. As DNA, the CDR3 is TGTGCCAGCAGCAACCACAAGGGGCTACCCTATGGCTACACCTTC.

The genes are TRBV19 and TRBJ1-1; 8 bases map to TRBD1. The trim removed 6 bases at V and 3 bases at J, leaving 3 bases unmatched. CDR3 length equals 13 residues. Germline V lookup: CDR1 LNHDA, CDR2 SQIVND (reference sequence). The CDR3: CASRGQEYTEAFF. Written as DNA, the CDR3 is TGTGCCAGTAGGGGACAGGAGTACACTGAAGCTTTCTTT.

V usage is TRBV30 and J usage is TRBJ1-1, with D perhaps TRBD1 (6 bases). The germline V gene has CDR1 GTSNPN and CDR2 SVGIG (reference sequence). The CDR3 spans 10 residues. V was shortened by 8 bases and J by 7 bases, with 11 bases between the two germline ends. The CDR3 nucleotides read TGTGCCGGGAAGGGGGTTGAAGCTTTCTTT. Its protein product is CAGKGVEAFF.